These 16 T cell receptor beta chains were sequenced from one sample in a study of T cells in women clearing cervical HPV infection. Sequencing used immunoSEQ multiplex PCR; TCRdb keeps in-frame clones, though not all of them. This repertoire includes about 30,000 clones. Sequencing was carried out using blood buffy coat. These receptors originate from a woman aged 18 to 75 with a cervical HPV16 infection that either progressed to CIN3+ or cleared (not recorded which).

Details on this clone: The sequence runs out 3 residues before the end of the CDR3; the remainder is reconstructed from the germline J gene. This chain uses TRBV20-1 with TRBJ1-5; TRBD1 aligns across 8 bases. Germline V gives CDR1 DFQATT, CDR2 SNEGSKA (reference sequence). The length of the CDR3 is 16 residues. Losses at the gene ends were 2 bases for V and 0 bases for J; bases not matched to a gene: 6. The CDR3 DNA, read in part, is TGCAGTGCTAGACCGACAGGGGCGTATAGCAATCAGCCC. Amino acids: CSARPTGAYSNQP. The whole CDR3 is CSARPTGAYSNQPQHF.

For this clone: The read stops 3 residues short of the end of the CDR3; the missing end is completed from the germline J gene. The chain links TRBV7-2 to TRBJ2-7; D is possibly TRBD1 (6 bases). Germline V CDR1 and CDR2: SGHTA, FQGNSA. V lost 3 bases and J lost 2, with 8 bases in between. This CDR3 spans 13 amino acids. The sequenced part of the CDR3 DNA is TGTGCCAGCAGCTTCGGGACAACCTACGAG. Translating gives CASSFGTTYE. The complete CDR3 protein is CASSFGTTYEQYF.

The DNA read from the CDR3 is TGTGCCAGCAGCCAGGCCGGGACAGCCAGCTATGGC. This gives the protein CASSQAGTASYG. The CDR3 as a whole reads CASSQAGTASYGYTF. J is TRBJ1-2 and V is TRBV7-2; 7 bases line up with TRBD1. Read data end 3 residues before the CDR3 end; the end is taken from the germline J gene. The CDR3 is made up of 15 amino acids. In germline, CDR1 is SGHTA, CDR2 FQGNSA. V was clipped by 5 bases and J by 4 bases; unmatched bases: 10.

Notes on this clone: The read is 3 residues too short to cover the CDR3 end, so that end is filled in from the germline J gene. This chain joins TRBV5-4 and TRBJ2-1; 7 bases align to TRBD2. Germline V gene data show CDR1 as SGHNT and CDR2 as YYREEE (reference sequence). This CDR3 has 16 residues. The V segment lost 1 base and the J segment 1 base; nucleotides outside the gene matches: 5. The part of the CDR3 DNA that was read is TGTGCCAGCAGCTTGTGGGCGGGAGCTTCCTACAATGAG. Protein: CASSLWAGASYNE. The complete CDR3 reads CASSLWAGASYNEQFF.

As to this clone: The DNA is left out, because the CDR3 cannot be placed on it with certainty; the CDR3 is given as TCRdb lists it. The J gene is TRBJ1-5, the V gene TRBV19; the D call in the table, TRBD1, was not verified against the DNA. The germline V gene has CDR1 LNHDA and CDR2 SQIVND (reference sequence). The CDR3 is 15 amino acids long, termini counted. The CDR3 sequence is CASTSGGEAWQPQHF.

Remarks on this clone: The read comes to an end 3 residues before the CDR3 does, leaving the germline J gene to fill in the end. The V and J genes are TRBV25-1 and TRBJ2-1, with 8 bases fitting TRBD2. From germline, CDR1 is MGHDK and CDR2 SYGVNS. The CDR3 consists of 16 residues. After removal of 3 bases from V and 3 bases from J, the junction contained 7 bases not matched to a gene. The part of the CDR3 DNA that was read is TGTGCCAGCAGTGATTCGGGGGGGCTATTCTACAATGAG. Residues: CASSDSGGLFYNE. The full CDR3 is CASSDSGGLFYNEQFF.

Comments on this clone: The read ends 3 residues before the CDR3 terminus; that terminus is restored from the germline J gene. This chain connects TRBV5-6 to TRBJ2-7, with D unresolved. The germline V and J ends were trimmed by 0 bases and 0 bases, with 10 bases remaining between them. CDR3 length: 15 amino acids. Germline values: CDR1 SGHDT, CDR2 YYEEEE. CDR3 bases read: TGTGCCAGCAGCTTGGGAGGCGGCCACTCCTACGAG. This translates into CASSLGGGHSYE. In full, the CDR3 reads CASSLGGGHSYEQYF.

With respect to this clone: The observed sequence ends 3 residues before the CDR3 terminus, with the missing tail filled in from the germline J gene. The rearrangement joins TRBV6-1 to TRBJ1-5; maybe TRBD1 (5 bases). The CDR3 runs to 14 residues. V was shortened by 3 bases and J by 1 base, with 7 bases between the two germline ends. CDR1 MNHNS and CDR2 SASEGT come from the germline V gene. The CDR3: CASSDGGSNQPQHF. CDR3 DNA (partial): TGTGCCAGCAGTGACGGGGGGAGCAATCAGCCC.

Points on this clone: The CDR3 extends 3 residues past the end of the read, so its final part is completed from the germline J gene. This rearrangement joins TRBV29-1 to TRBJ2-7; 7 nucleotides match TRBD1. The CDR3 extends over 13 amino acids. The germline gives CDR1 SQVTM, CDR2 ANQGSEA. Germline trimming cut 3 bases from V and 0 bases from J; bases unmatched to any gene: 2. The part of the CDR3 DNA that was read is TGCAGCGTTGAGGACAGGTCCTCCTACGAG. Translated: CSVEDRSSYE. The entire CDR3 protein is CSVEDRSSYEQYF.

Worth noting for this clone: Read data end 3 residues before the CDR3 end; the end is taken from the germline J gene. V usage is TRBV20-1 and J usage is TRBJ2-3, with 9 bases matching TRBD2. CDR3 length: 16 amino acids. Germline V gene lookup returns CDR1 DFQATT and CDR2 SNEGSKA (reference sequence). The V segment lost 3 bases and the J segment 5 bases; nucleotides outside the gene matches: 12. The part of the CDR3 DNA that was read is TGCAGTGCTAGGTCTGACACCGGGACTAGCTTAGATACG. It specifies CSARSDTGTSLDT. The full-length CDR3 reads as CSARSDTGTSLDTQYF.

For this clone: At one end the junction does not follow the germline gene, possibly because of a read error. Read coverage stops 3 residues before the CDR3 terminus; the germline J gene supplies the remainder. The chain has TRBV4-2 and TRBJ2-6; 10 nucleotides line up with TRBD1. Germline CDR1 is LGHNA and CDR2 is YNFKEQ. This CDR3 has 18 amino acids. The CDR3 loop reads CTSSRGQGVLSGANVLTF. The CDR3 DNA, read in part, is TGTACCAGCAGCCGTGGACAGGGGGTTCTTTCTGGGGCCAACGTC.

Concerning this clone: The read terminates 3 residues ahead of where the CDR3 ends, so the germline J gene completes it. The rearrangement joins TRBV7-9 to TRBJ1-4; TRBD1 matches at 10 bases. The CDR3 sequence is 15 residues long. In germline, CDR1 is SEHNR, CDR2 FQNEAQ (reference sequence). V was clipped by 5 bases and J by 6 bases; unmatched bases: 6. Partial CDR3 DNA: TGTGCCAGCAGCCTACGGACAGGGGGATATGAAAAA. Amino acids: CASSLRTGGYEK. The full CDR3 protein reads CASSLRTGGYEKLFF.

The DNA read from the CDR3 is TGTGCCAGCAGCCGACAGGGACGAAGCAATCAGCCC. This gives the protein CASSRQGRSNQP. The whole CDR3 sequence is CASSRQGRSNQPQHF. The V call is TRBV7-2, the J call TRBJ1-5; 7 nucleotides line up with TRBD1. The CDR3 end is not reached by the read, which stops 3 residues before it; the germline J gene fills it in. V was pared by 5 bases and J by 1 base, with 5 bases of the junction left unmatched. Germline loops: CDR1 SGHTA, CDR2 FQGNSA. CDR3 size: 15 residues.

Comments on this clone: The read terminates 3 residues ahead of where the CDR3 ends, so the germline J gene completes it. The V call is TRBV20-1, the J call TRBJ2-1; D may be TRBD2 (5 bases). V lost 5 bases and J 8 bases, leaving 16 bases between the germline ends. Germline V gene lookup returns CDR1 DFQATT and CDR2 SNEGSKA (reference sequence). This CDR3 contains 13 residues. The sequenced CDR3 bases are TGCAGTGCTGTTAGGCTAGCCTGGGATGAG. This gives the protein CSAVRLAWDE. The whole CDR3 region reads CSAVRLAWDEQFF.

Comments on this clone: From the germline J gene comes the end of the CDR3, since the read stops 3 residues before it. This sequence joins TRBV7-3 and TRBJ2-1; D is undetermined. CDR1 and CDR2 (germline): SGHTA, FQGTGA. The CDR3 spans 15 residues. The V end lost 2 bases, the J end lost 2 bases, and 10 bases lay between the germline ends. The DNA read from the CDR3 is TGTGCCAGCAGCTTATCCAGGAGTACCTACAATGAG. Protein sequence: CASSLSRSTYNE. The whole CDR3 is CASSLSRSTYNEQFF.

As for this clone: Read coverage stops 3 residues before the CDR3 terminus; the germline J gene supplies the remainder. The chain combines TRBV19 with TRBJ1-1; 9 positions agree with TRBD1. V was clipped by 6 bases and J by 3 bases; unmatched bases: 14. This CDR3 comprises 17 residues. Germline values: CDR1 LNHDA, CDR2 SQIVND (reference sequence). CDR3 region: CASSYRGRGAVDTEAFF. The CDR3 DNA, read in part, is TGTGCCAGTAGCTACAGGGGGCGCGGCGCGGTGGACACTGAA. Full variable domain (outside the CDR3, taken from reference TRBV19 and TRBJ1-1): DGGITQSPKYLFRKEGQNVTLSCEQNLNHDAMYWYRQDPGQGLRLIYYSQIVNDFQKGDIAEGYSVSREKKESFPLTVTSAQKNPTAFYLCASSYRGRGAVDTEAFFGQGTRLTVV.